Below are 14 T cell receptor beta chains sequenced from a single sample in a study of cytomegalovirus exposure and HLA in healthy donors. Vbeta (60) and Jbeta (13) primers were used in the PCR. Produced via immunoSEQ multiplex PCR; TCRdb's table is partial and in-frame only. The sample shows 130,000 or so clones, around three quarters of them seen only once. Sample: PBMCs. The receptors were sampled from a man aged 25-45 years in good health and CMV-seronegative.

The chain links TRBV6-5 to TRBJ2-2; 9 bases match TRBD2. V was clipped by 4 bases and J by 2 bases; unmatched bases: 5. The CDR3 is 16 amino acids. Per the germline V gene, CDR1 is MNHEY and CDR2 is SVGAGI. This chain's CDR3 is CASSWAGTSNTGELFF. The CDR3 DNA follows: TGTGCCAGCAGTTGGGCCGGGACTAGCAACACCGGGGAGCTGTTTTTT.

This clone showed up just once. The chain has TRBV14 and TRBJ2-5, with D maybe TRBD2 (7 bases). This CDR3 has 13 residues. Germline V gives CDR1 SGHDN, CDR2 FVKESK. Trimming stripped 9 bases from V and 5 bases from J, with 16 bases between. The CDR3 loop is CARDGGQGETQYF. DNA for the CDR3: TGTGCCAGAGACGGGGGGCAGGGGGAGACCCAGTACTTC.

The chain joins TRBV4-2 to TRBJ2-5; TRBD2 matches 12 bases. The CDR3 runs to 16 residues. The junction had 5 bases not matched to a gene; V was cut back by 1 base and J by 5 bases. CDR1 is LGHNA, CDR2 YNFKEQ, per germline. The CDR3 DNA reads TGTGCCAGCAGCCAAGGGCTAGCGGGGGGGCCGGAGACCCAGTACTTC. Protein: CASSQGLAGGPETQYF.

The chain joins TRBV4-2 to TRBJ2-7; perhaps TRBD1 as D (6 bases). V was clipped by 4 bases and J by 0 bases, with 13 bases between them. CDR1 and CDR2 from the germline V gene are LGHNA and YNFKEQ. This CDR3 comprises 15 residues. The CDR3 DNA is TGTGCCAGCAGCCCCGGGACACCCAGCTCCTACGAGCAGTACTTC. This codes for CASSPGTPSSYEQYF.

The genes are TRBV10-3 and TRBJ1-1; 7 nucleotides agree with TRBD1. The ends lost 6 bases at V and 6 bases at J; junction bases unmatched: 1. Germline V CDR1 and CDR2: ENHRY, SYGVKD. The CDR3 has 11 residues. The chain's CDR3 is CAIRGTAEAFF. Written as DNA, the CDR3 is TGTGCCATCAGGGGGACAGCTGAAGCTTTCTTT.

The chain joins TRBV5-1 to TRBJ2-5; the D gene is possibly TRBD2 (6 bases). Trimming cost V 5 bases and J 2 bases, with 10 bases left between them. Per the germline V gene, CDR1 is SGHRS and CDR2 is YFSETQ. CDR3 length equals 13 residues. This chain's CDR3 is CASSRAGQETQYF. CDR3 coding DNA: TGCGCCAGCAGTAGGGCGGGACAAGAGACCCAGTACTTC.

This clone was counted only a few times. The chain links TRBV4-3 to TRBJ1-3, with 7 bases aligning to TRBD1. The CDR3 has 17 amino acids. From germline, CDR1 is LGHNA and CDR2 YSLEER. The junction had 7 bases not matched to a gene; V was cut back by 2 bases and J by 0 bases. The CDR3 coding sequence is TGCGCCAGCAGCCAATCGGTAGGACAGGCCTCTGGAAACACCATATATTTT. This gives the protein CASSQSVGQASGNTIYF.

The V and J genes are TRBV30 and TRBJ2-1, with D possibly TRBD2 on 6 matching bases. In germline, CDR1 is GTSNPN, CDR2 SVGIG (reference sequence). The CDR3 has 14 residues. V was shortened by 2 bases and J by 2 bases, with 10 bases between the two germline ends. As DNA, the CDR3 is TGTGCCTGGAGTATAACGGGAGCCTACAATGAGCAGTTCTTC. As protein: CAWSITGAYNEQFF.

This clone appeared a single time. The CDR3 region has the DNA TGTGCCAGCAGCGTTGATAGCGGGGTACCTAGCACAGATACGCAGTATTTT. Its translation: CASSVDSGVPSTDTQYF. The chain employs TRBV9 and TRBJ2-3, with 8 positions matching TRBD2. There are 17 residues in the CDR3. The germline V gene encodes CDR1 SGDLS and CDR2 YYNGEE. The junction had 8 bases not matched to a gene; V was cut back by 2 bases and J by 0 bases.

CDR3 in amino acids: CASSQPHTSGRNEQYF. The DNA of the CDR3 is TGCGCCAGCAGCCAGCCCCATACTAGCGGTAGGAACGAGCAGTACTTC. The chain combines TRBV4-3 with TRBJ2-7; TRBD2 agrees at 8 bases. Germline trimming cut 3 bases from V and 5 bases from J; bases unmatched to any gene: 12. The CDR3 is 16 residues long. Germline values: CDR1 LGHNA, CDR2 YSLEER.

The gene calls are TRBV5-1 and TRBJ2-1; 10 positions agree with TRBD2. The CDR3 runs 17 residues. CDR1 is SGHRS and CDR2 is YFSETQ in the germline V gene. V shed 0 bases, J shed 4 bases, and the junction held 7 bases outside the gene matches. The chain's CDR3 is CASSLGSGRALYNEQFF. DNA of the CDR3: TGCGCCAGCAGCTTGGGGAGCGGGAGGGCCCTATACAATGAGCAGTTCTTC.

V usage is TRBV23-1 and J usage is TRBJ2-7; 7 bases match TRBD1. TRBV23-1 is assigned to the ORF class and has an uncertain function. This CDR3 is built from 13 residues. The V gene end was trimmed by 8 bases and the J gene end by 3 bases; junction bases not matched to a gene: 7. CDR3 loop: CASGPDRDYEQYF. The CDR3 DNA sequence: TGCGCCAGCGGCCCTGACAGGGACTACGAGCAGTACTTC.

This clone has a handful of counts. The rearrangement links TRBV29-1 to TRBJ2-1, with 10 bases matching TRBD2. CDR3 length: 14 amino acids. The J segment lost 9 bases and the V segment lost 3 bases, leaving 8 bases of the junction unmatched. Germline loops: CDR1 SQVTM, CDR2 ANQGSEA. DNA for the CDR3: TGCAGCGTTGAGCTTAGTAGCGGGAGGACTGAGCAGTTCTTC. Translation: CSVELSSGRTEQFF.

This chain uses TRBV4-3 with TRBJ2-5; D remains ambiguous. Judging by the DNA end, TRBJ2-7 fits better; the J call may be wrong. CDR3 length: 13 residues. Looked up from germline, CDR1 is LGHNA and CDR2 is YSLEER. The CDR3 loop is CASSLRRVDEQYF. CDR3 coding DNA: TGCGCCAGCAGCCTCAGACGGGTCGACGAGCAGTACTTC.